One and the same sample provided the 23 T cell receptor beta chains below, sequenced in a study of cytomegalovirus exposure and HLA in healthy donors. PCR amplification relied on 60 Vbeta primers (plus 13 Jbeta primers). Using immunoSEQ multiplex PCR, the repertoire was profiled, and TCRdb retains in-frame clones only, with some absent. The data contain tens of thousands of clones, 78% of them singletons. The sample consisted of PBMCs. These receptor sequences come from a woman in her thirties or forties in good health and CMV-seropositive.

The V gene is TRBV19, the J gene TRBJ1-5; D not resolved. The CDR3 runs to 14 residues. Germline V CDR1 and CDR2: LNHDA, SQIVND (reference sequence). The germline V and J ends were trimmed by 7 bases and 1 base, with 11 bases remaining between them. The DNA for the CDR3 is TGTGCCAGTAATCCCGCAGGAAGCAATCAGCCCCAGCATTTT. Protein sequence: CASNPAGSNQPQHF.

The chain is built from TRBV27 and TRBJ1-2; D is unresolved. This CDR3 has 12 residues. CDR1 is MNHEY, CDR2 SMNVEV, per germline (reference sequence). The germline V and J ends were trimmed by 6 bases and 3 bases, with 8 bases remaining between them. DNA of the CDR3: TGTGCCAGCAGCACGGGAGACTATGGCTACACCTTC. It is translated as CASSTGDYGYTF.

The V call is TRBV28, the J call TRBJ1-4, with D tentatively TRBD1 (5 bases). CDR1 and CDR2 from the germline V gene are MDHEN and SYDVKM. This CDR3 has 14 residues. V lost 2 bases and J lost 4, with 8 bases in between. The CDR3, as DNA: TGTGCCAGCAGTTTAACCAGGGTTAATGAAAAACTGTTTTTT. Translated: CASSLTRVNEKLFF.

The rearrangement uses TRBV7-2 and TRBJ2-5; 10 nucleotides align to TRBD2. CDR1 is SGHTA, CDR2 FQGNSA, per germline. The V gene end was trimmed by 6 bases and the J gene end by 0 bases; junction bases not matched to a gene: 13. This CDR3 contains 18 residues. The DNA of the CDR3 is TGTGCCAGCAGTCTCGGACTAGCGGTGTGGGGAAACCAAGAGACCCAGTACTTC. Residues: CASSLGLAVWGNQETQYF.

CDR3 residues: CASSYSQGLYNEQFF. DNA of the CDR3: TGTGCCAGCAGTTACTCCCAGGGTCTCTACAATGAGCAGTTCTTC. The chain carries TRBV6-5 and TRBJ2-1; the D gene is possibly TRBD1 (5 bases). The CDR3 sequence is 15 residues long. Trimming pared 0 bases from V and 3 bases from J, leaving 9 bases between. The germline V gene encodes CDR1 MNHEY and CDR2 SVGAGI.

The chain carries TRBV19 and TRBJ2-7, with TRBD1 identical over 7 bases. With V trimmed by 6 bases and J by 2 bases, 1 base remained unmatched. CDR1 and CDR2 (germline): LNHDA, SQIVND (reference sequence). The CDR3 loop spans 12 amino acids. DNA of the CDR3: TGTGCCAGTAGCGACAGGGCCTACGAGCAGTACTTC. It translates to CASSDRAYEQYF.

The chain has TRBV4-3 and TRBJ1-2; the D gene is possibly TRBD1 (6 bases). Germline CDR1 LGHNA, CDR2 YSLEER. The ends were cut back, 2 bases at V and 11 bases at J, with 18 bases in the middle. CDR3 length: 14 residues. The CDR3 spells CASSQNGDIMGYTF. Written as DNA, the CDR3 is TGCGCCAGCAGCCAAAACGGGGACATCATGGGTTACACCTTC.

The DNA of the CDR3 is TGTGCCAGCAGCCAAAGTGGTGCGGGAGGGCCGACTGAGCAGTTCTTC. The encoded protein is CASSQSGAGGPTEQFF. The chain links TRBV16 to TRBJ2-1, with 9 bases matching TRBD2. CDR1 and CDR2 (germline): KGHSY, FQNENV. J was trimmed by 9 bases and V by 2 bases; bases with no gene match: 11. The CDR3 extends over 16 amino acids.

The genes are TRBV11-2 and TRBJ2-3; D might be TRBD1 (5 bases). The length of the CDR3 is 14 residues. V was trimmed by 3 bases and J by 1 base, leaving 8 bases between them. Germline loops: CDR1 SGHAT, CDR2 FQNNGV. The CDR3 DNA follows: TGTGCCAGCAGCTTTGTACAGGGCACAGATACGCAGTATTTT. This sequence encodes CASSFVQGTDTQYF.

The chain carries TRBV2 and TRBJ1-4; D gene ambiguous. V was cut by 7 bases and J by 1 base, with 10 bases left in between. The germline gives CDR1 SNHLY, CDR2 FYNNEI. The CDR3 length is 14 residues. CDR3 in DNA: TGTGCCAGCACGCCCCGGGTAACTAATGAAAAACTGTTTTTT. It codes for CASTPRVTNEKLFF. Together with reference TRBV2 and TRBJ1-4, the CDR3 gives the full variable domain: EPEVTQTPSHQVTQMGQEVILRCVPISNHLYFYWYRQILGQKVEFLVSFYNNEISEKSEIFDDQFSVERPDGSNFTLKIRSTKLEDSAMYFCASTPRVTNEKLFFGSGTQLSVL.

The chain combines TRBV7-2 with TRBJ2-7, with 9 bases aligning to TRBD2. Germline V lookup: CDR1 SGHTA, CDR2 FQGNSA. Trimming at V came to 6 bases and at J to 3 bases, leaving 3 bases not matched to a gene. The CDR3 consists of 13 residues. The CDR3 sequence: CASSWTSDYEQYF. The CDR3 DNA reads TGTGCCAGCAGTTGGACTAGCGACTACGAGCAGTACTTC.

This chain joins TRBV11-3 and TRBJ2-1; 7 positions match TRBD1. The trim removed 6 bases at V and 8 bases at J, leaving 7 bases unmatched. Germline V gene lookup returns CDR1 SGHNT and CDR2 YENEEA. The CDR3 consists of 13 residues. CDR3: CASRKTGLHEQFF. CDR3 DNA: TGTGCCAGCAGAAAGACAGGGTTGCATGAGCAGTTCTTC. The full variable domain, rest sourced from reference TRBV11-3 and TRBJ2-1, is EAGVVQSPRYKIIEKKQPVAFWCNPISGHNTLYWYLQNLGQGPELLIRYENEEAVDDSQLPKDRFSAERLKGVDSTLKIQPAELGDSAVYLCASRKTGLHEQFFGPGTRLTVL.

V and J are TRBV28 and TRBJ1-3; unclear D gene. CDR3 size: 14 residues. Germline values: CDR1 MDHEN, CDR2 SYDVKM. Trimming took 5 bases from V and 3 from J, leaving 11 bases between them. This CDR3 reads CASSLAVDGNTIYF. The CDR3 DNA reads as TGTGCCAGCAGTCTCGCGGTTGATGGAAACACCATATATTTT.

This sequence joins TRBV7-2 and TRBJ2-2; 7 nucleotides agree with TRBD1. V lost 2 bases, J lost 6 bases, and 6 bases stayed unmatched. Germline V gene sequence: CDR1 SGHTA, CDR2 FQGNSA. The CDR3 has 15 residues. This CDR3 reads CASSLRIQGPGELFF. The CDR3 DNA reads TGTGCCAGCAGCTTAAGAATACAGGGGCCCGGGGAGCTGTTTTTT.

The V call is TRBV7-3, the J call TRBJ2-1; 10 bases agree with TRBD2. This CDR3 is 17 amino acids long. CDR1 SGHTA and CDR2 FQGTGA come from the germline V gene. With V trimmed by 5 bases and J by 4 bases, 11 bases remained unmatched. The DNA of the CDR3 is TGTGCCAGCAGCCCCGTGGGGGGACTAGCGAATTACAATGAGCAGTTCTTC. Protein product: CASSPVGGLANYNEQFF.

The chain carries TRBV19 and TRBJ1-6; no definite D call. Per germline, CDR1 LNHDA and CDR2 SQIVND (reference sequence). With 7 bases removed from V and 0 bases from J, the gap between germline ends came to 13 bases. The CDR3 is 16 residues long. CDR3 nucleotide sequence: TGTGCCAGTACCCCGACCGGGAGCTCCTATAATTCACCCCTCCACTTT. As protein: CASTPTGSSYNSPLHF.

The V call is TRBV18, the J call TRBJ2-7; D is uncertain. This CDR3 region has 12 residues. In germline, CDR1 is KGHSH, CDR2 LQKENI. V gave up 5 bases and J gave up 0 bases, with 5 bases separating them. The CDR3 protein is CASSSNSYEQYF. In DNA form, the CDR3 reads TGTGCCAGCTCATCTAACTCCTACGAGCAGTACTTC.

The V gene is TRBV15, the J gene TRBJ2-1, with 7 positions matching TRBD2. Germline V gene sequence: CDR1 LNHNV, CDR2 YYDKDF (reference sequence). This CDR3 comprises 17 residues. J gave up 0 bases and V 4 bases, and 9 bases lay outside the gene matches. The CDR3 nucleotides read TGTGCCACCAGCATTCCTACTAGCGAGAGCTCCTACAATGAGCAGTTCTTC. This encodes CATSIPTSESSYNEQFF.

This sequence joins TRBV27 and TRBJ1-1, with 7 bases lining up with TRBD1. Germline loops: CDR1 MNHEY, CDR2 SMNVEV (reference sequence). Trimming at V came to 1 base and at J to 5 bases, leaving 4 bases not matched to a gene. This CDR3 contains 14 residues. CDR3 bases: TGTGCCAGCAGTTTATTAGGGGGCTCTACTGAAGCTTTCTTT. Encoded protein: CASSLLGGSTEAFF.

The CDR3 loop reads CASSSTGVGGYTF. CDR3 coding DNA: TGTGCCAGCAGTTCGACAGGGGTTGGCGGCTACACCTTC. The genes are TRBV27 and TRBJ1-2, with 8 nucleotides matching TRBD1. The CDR3 extends over 13 amino acids. Per germline, CDR1 MNHEY and CDR2 SMNVEV (reference sequence). Unmatched junction bases numbered 6, after V lost 4 bases and J lost 8 bases.

V is TRBV10-3 and J is TRBJ2-5; D is possibly TRBD1 (6 bases). The CDR3 loop spans 11 amino acids. Trimming left V 6 bases short and J 5 bases short, with 7 bases between. Germline V CDR1 and CDR2: ENHRY, SYGVKD. CDR3 DNA: TGTGCCATCAGGCAGGGGGAGACCCAGTACTTC. Protein: CAIRQGETQYF.

This clone was recorded only once. The rearrangement uses TRBV6-5 and TRBJ2-3; weak D call: TRBD2 (5 bases). CDR1 and CDR2 (germline): MNHEY, SVGAGI. The CDR3 consists of 15 residues. The germline V and J ends were trimmed by 6 bases and 1 base, with 14 bases remaining between them. The CDR3 nucleotides are TGTGCCAGCAGACGAGCGGAGATACGCACAGATACGCAGTATTTT. Residues: CASRRAEIRTDTQYF.

J is TRBJ2-5 and V is TRBV6-6, with a possible D match to TRBD1 (5 bases). The CDR3 is made up of 15 amino acids. V was pared by 2 bases and J by 5 bases, with 15 bases between. Looked up from germline, CDR1 is MNHNY and CDR2 is SVGAGI (reference sequence). The DNA for the CDR3 is TGTGCCAGCAGTTACCCTCGGACAAGAACGGAGACCCAGTACTTC. Protein: CASSYPRTRTETQYF.